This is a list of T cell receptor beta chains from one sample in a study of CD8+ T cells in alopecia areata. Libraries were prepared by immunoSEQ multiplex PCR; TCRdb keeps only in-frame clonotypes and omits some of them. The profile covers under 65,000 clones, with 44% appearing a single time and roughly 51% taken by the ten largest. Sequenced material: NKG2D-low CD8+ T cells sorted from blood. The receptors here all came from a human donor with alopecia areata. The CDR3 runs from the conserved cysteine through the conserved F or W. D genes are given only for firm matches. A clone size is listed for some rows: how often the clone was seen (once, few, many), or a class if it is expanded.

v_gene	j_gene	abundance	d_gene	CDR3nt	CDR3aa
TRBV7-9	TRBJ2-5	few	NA	TGTGCCAGCAGCCTTTCCCTCGAAGAGACCCAGTACTTC	CASSLSLEETQYF
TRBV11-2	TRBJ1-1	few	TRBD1	TGTGCCAGCAGCTATCAGGGGGGTGGTGAAGCTTTCTTT	CASSYQGGGEAFF
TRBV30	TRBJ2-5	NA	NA	TGTGCCTGGAGCCGCGCAGGGATGGAGACCCAGTACTTC	CAWSRAGMETQYF
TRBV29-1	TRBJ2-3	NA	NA	TGCAGCGTTGTCCCGGGATCCACAGATACGCAGTATTTT	CSVVPGSTDTQYF
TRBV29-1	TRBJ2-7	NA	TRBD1	TGCAGCGTTAACGCGGTGGACAGGGGCTACGAGCAGTACTTC	CSVNAVDRGYEQYF
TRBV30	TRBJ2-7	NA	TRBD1	TGTGCCTGGAGGGACAGGGTCTACGAGCAGTACTTC	CAWRDRVYEQYF
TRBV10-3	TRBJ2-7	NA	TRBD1	TGTGCCATCAGTGAGGACAGGGTAGCCTACGAGCAGTACTTC	CAISEDRVAYEQYF
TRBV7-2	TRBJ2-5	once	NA	TGTGCCAGCAGCTTAGCCACCGGGACCTTCCGCCGGGAGACCCAGTACTTC	CASSLATGTFRRETQYF
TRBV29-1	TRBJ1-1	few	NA	TGCAGCGTGACGGACAGCCTGTTCAACACTGAAGCTTTCTTT	CSVTDSLFNTEAFF
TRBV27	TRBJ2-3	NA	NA	TGTGCCAGCACCTCTGGCCCCCGGGCCAGAGTCCAGTATTTT	CASTSGPRARVQYF
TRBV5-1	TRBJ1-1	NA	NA	TGCGCCAGCAGCTTGGGAGTTAACACTGAAGCTTTCTTT	CASSLGVNTEAFF
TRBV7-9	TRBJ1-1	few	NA	TGTGCCAGCCGTCCTACAGGGAACACTGAAGCTTTCTTT	CASRPTGNTEAFF
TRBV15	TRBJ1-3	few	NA	TGTGCCACCAGCAGAGATTTGGGTGGCTCTGGAAACACCATATATTTT	CATSRDLGGSGNTIYF
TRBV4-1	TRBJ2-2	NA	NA	TGCGCCAGCAGCCAAGCACAGGGAGAGGGCACCGGGGAGCTGTTTTTT	CASSQAQGEGTGELFF
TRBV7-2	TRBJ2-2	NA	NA	TGTGCCAGCAGCCCCCCCGGCACCGGGGAGCTGTTTTTT	CASSPPGTGELFF
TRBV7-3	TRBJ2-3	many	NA	TGTGCCAGCACCTCACCGACGGGAACAGATACGCAGTATTTT	CASTSPTGTDTQYF